The T cell receptor (beta chain) described here comes from a study of early stage breast cancer tumors. Study-level findings and limits: Compared with adjacent normal breast, tumors showed 2.5 to 3-fold denser, more clonal T cells.

The CDR3 is 15 amino acids. Looked up from germline, CDR1 is MDHEN and CDR2 is SYDVKM. The germline V and J ends were trimmed by 4 bases and 7 bases, with 20 bases remaining between them. Details on this clone: Its antigen remains unknown.

TCRdb's table, derived via immunoSEQ multiplex PCR, lists solely in-frame clones and lacks some. Here the sample spans more than 60,000 clones, roughly 84% being singletons. Source material: blood. This chain uses TRBV28 with TRBJ2-7; unclear D gene. This receptor was taken from a person between 60 and 69 years old with breast cancer. CDR3 region: CASSSRAPVLKEQYF. The CDR3 DNA follows: TGTGCCAGCAGTTCTAGGGCGCCTGTTTTGAAGGAGCAGTACTTC.